Following are 20 T cell receptor beta chains from one sample sequenced in a study of CD8 T cells in Susac syndrome. RNA was extracted with the RNeasy kit, and a quantity of roughly 0.5 to 1 ug was reverse transcribed using random hexamers. TCRdb reprocessed the immunoSEQ multiplex PCR reads via MiXCR and lists one record per CDR3 protein. The repertoire holds about 210,000 distinct CDR3 sequences, with 95% as singletons. Material for sequencing was CD4+ T cells from PBMCs. These receptors were taken from a human donor with multiple sclerosis.

The chain recombines TRBV12-3 or TRBV12-4 with TRBJ1-2; D remains unclear. CDR3 size: 13 residues. V lost 6 bases and J lost 5, with 13 bases in between. The CDR3, as DNA: TGTGCCAGCAGCCCTCGGCTACGATATGGCTACACCTTC. This sequence encodes CASSPRLRYGYTF.

The rearrangement uses TRBV7-9 and TRBJ1-5, with 7 positions matching TRBD1. Germline CDR1 reads SEHNR; CDR2 reads FQNEAQ (reference sequence). V trimming: 1 base; J trimming: 3 bases; junction bases outside the gene matches: 3. The CDR3 has 15 amino acids. CDR3 DNA: TGTGCCAGCAGCTTAGTAGGACAGGACAATCAGCCCCAGCATTTT. It is translated as CASSLVGQDNQPQHF.

The chain joins TRBV20-1 to TRBJ2-7; tentatively, D is TRBD2 (5 bases). With 0 bases removed from V and 2 bases from J, the gap between germline ends came to 17 bases. The CDR3 covers 16 residues. The V gene's germline CDR1 is DFQATT and CDR2 SNEGSKA (reference sequence). CDR3 DNA sequence: TGCAGTGCTAGAGATACCAAGCGGCCTAACCCCTACGAGCAGTACTTC. This gives the protein CSARDTKRPNPYEQYF.

This chain uses TRBV2 with TRBJ2-5; TRBD1 might be the D (5 bases). The CDR3 contains 14 residues. CDR1 is SNHLY, CDR2 FYNNEI, per germline. The ends were cut back, 6 bases at V and 2 bases at J, with 13 bases in the middle. CDR3 in DNA: TGTGCCAGCAGCTGGGTGGCAGGGCAAGAGACCCAGTACTTC. Translated: CASSWVAGQETQYF.

The chain carries TRBV4-2 and TRBJ2-5; 11 positions agree with TRBD2. Germline CDR1 reads LGHNA; CDR2 reads YNFKEQ. The CDR3 is made up of 15 amino acids. The V segment lost 1 base and the J segment 5 bases; nucleotides outside the gene matches: 3. CDR3 residues: CASSQASGGLETQYF. The DNA for the CDR3 is TGTGCCAGCAGCCAAGCTAGCGGGGGGTTGGAGACCCAGTACTTC.

This clonotype was observed a single time. The chain recombines TRBV24-1 with TRBJ2-7, with D possibly TRBD2 on 5 matching bases. Between the trimmed V and J ends, which lost 4 bases and 5 bases, there was a span of 23 bases. The CDR3 runs 17 residues. The germline gives CDR1 KGHDR, CDR2 SFDVKD. The CDR3 sequence is CATSDPGNGKRNDEQYF. CDR3 nucleotides: TGTGCCACCAGTGACCCAGGAAACGGGAAAAGGAACGACGAGCAGTACTTC.

The chain combines TRBV29-1 with TRBJ1-2; 7 nucleotides align to TRBD1. Germline CDR1 and CDR2: SQVTM and ANQGSEA. The CDR3 loop spans 13 amino acids. The junction had 6 bases not matched to a gene; V was cut back by 4 bases and J by 4 bases. CDR3 nucleotides: TGCAGCGTTGTACCGGGACAGCGCTATGGCTACACCTTC. Protein product: CSVVPGQRYGYTF. Complete variable domain (other parts from reference TRBV29-1 and TRBJ1-2): SAVISQKPSRDICQRGTSLTIQCQVDSQVTMMFWYRQQPGQSLTLIATANQGSEATYESGFVIDKFPISRPNLTFSTLTVSNMSPEDSSIYLCSVVPGQRYGYTFGSGTRLTVV.

The chain combines TRBV3-1 with TRBJ1-5; D is possibly TRBD1 (5 bases). Germline loops: CDR1 LGHDT, CDR2 YNNKEL (reference sequence). This CDR3 spans 17 amino acids. The ends were cut back, 3 bases at V and 2 bases at J, with 17 bases in the middle. The CDR3 bases are TGTGCCAGCAGCCACACCGGGGGGGGGATCGGCAATCAGCCCCAGCATTTT. This gives the protein CASSHTGGGIGNQPQHF. Full variable domain (missing parts from reference TRBV3-1 and TRBJ1-5): DTAVSQTPKYLVTQMGNDKSIKCEQNLGHDTMYWYKQDSKKFLKIMFSYNNKELIINETVPNRFSPKSPDKAHLNLHINSLELGDSAVYFCASSHTGGGIGNQPQHFGDGTRLSIL.

The chain links TRBV7-9 to TRBJ2-1; TRBD2 agrees at 11 bases. The CDR3 is 12 amino acids. From germline, CDR1 is SEHNR and CDR2 FQNEAQ (reference sequence). Trimming at V came to 5 bases and at J to 13 bases, leaving 4 bases not matched to a gene. The CDR3, as DNA: TGTGCCAGCAGCGAAACTAGCGGGGGACAGTTCTTC. As protein: CASSETSGGQFF.

The rearrangement uses TRBV11-1 and TRBJ2-7, with a weak D call TRBD2 (5 bases). Germline lookup yields CDR1 SGHAT and CDR2 FQDESV (reference sequence). The length of the CDR3 is 14 residues. Trimming cost V 5 bases and J 2 bases, with 13 bases left between them. This chain's CDR3 is CASSLGGQTYEQYF. CDR3 nucleotide sequence: TGTGCCAGCAGCCTAGGCGGGCAGACCTACGAGCAGTACTTC.

The gene calls are TRBV30 and TRBJ1-2; D is undetermined. The ends were cut back, 3 bases at V and 8 bases at J, with 13 bases in the middle. The CDR3 sequence is 12 residues long. The germline V gene has CDR1 GTSNPN and CDR2 SVGIG (reference sequence). CDR3 in amino acids: CAWRQDRRGYTF. In DNA, the CDR3 is TGTGCCTGGAGGCAGGACCGCCGAGGCTACACCTTC.

V usage is TRBV20-1 and J usage is TRBJ1-5; D ambiguous. Germline V CDR1 and CDR2: DFQATT, SNEGSKA (reference sequence). This CDR3 is built from 12 residues. Trimming removed 6 bases at V and 6 bases at J, with 12 bases between. The CDR3 is CSAEGGSQPQHF. Written as DNA, the CDR3 is TGCAGTGCGGAGGGAGGGAGTCAGCCCCAGCATTTT.

This clonotype was found once. V and J are TRBV3-1 and TRBJ2-7; 12 bases map to TRBD1. The junction had 7 bases not matched to a gene; V was cut back by 4 bases and J by 6 bases. There are 15 residues in the CDR3. Germline lookup yields CDR1 LGHDT and CDR2 YNNKEL (reference sequence). CDR3 amino acids: CASSPGTGGRGEQYF. The DNA of the CDR3 is TGTGCCAGCAGCCCGGGGACAGGGGGCCGGGGCGAGCAGTACTTC.

This clonotype has only one observation. The V and J genes are TRBV3-1 and TRBJ2-7, with 7 bases that match TRBD2. The germline CDR1 and CDR2 sequences are LGHDT and YNNKEL (reference sequence). J gave up 2 bases and V 3 bases, and 4 bases lay outside the gene matches. The CDR3 covers 14 residues. The CDR3 nucleotides read TGTGCCAGCAGCCACAGCGGGGTAACCTACGAGCAGTACTTC. It encodes CASSHSGVTYEQYF.

The CDR3 bases are TGTGCCAGCAGTTTCCTCGACAGGGGCCAAGAGCAGTACTTC. Residues: CASSFLDRGQEQYF. The chain combines TRBV27 with TRBJ2-7; 8 bases map to TRBD1. Germline-derived CDR1 and CDR2 are MNHEY and SMNVEV (reference sequence). The length of the CDR3 is 14 residues. J was trimmed by 7 bases and V by 3 bases; bases with no gene match: 8.

This clonotype was counted between two and nine times. V and J are TRBV7-2 and TRBJ2-7, with a possible D match to TRBD2 (7 bases). The ends were cut back, 3 bases at V and 4 bases at J, with 13 bases in the middle. From germline, CDR1 is SGHTA and CDR2 FQGNSA. The CDR3 is 14 residues long. The CDR3 here is CASSLGGGPYEQYF. The CDR3 DNA reads TGTGCCAGCAGCTTGGGGGGGGGCCCGTACGAGCAGTACTTC. The entire variable domain, with the rest obtained from reference TRBV7-2 and TRBJ2-7, is as follows: GAGVSQSPSNKVTEKGKDVELRCDPISGHTALYWYRQSLGQGLEFLIYFQGNSAPDKSGLPSDRFSAERTGGSVSTLTIQRTQQEDSAVYLCASSLGGGPYEQYFGPGTRLTVT.

This clonotype was detected only a few times. The CDR3 DNA reads TGTGCCAGCAGCTTAGGGGCCAGCTCCTACAATGAGCAGTTCTTC. As protein: CASSLGASSYNEQFF. V usage is TRBV11-3 and J usage is TRBJ2-1; unclear D gene. Germline CDR1 and CDR2: SGHNT and YENEEA. This CDR3 contains 15 residues. Trimming stripped 1 base from V and 0 bases from J, with 7 bases between.

This chain links TRBV29-1 with TRBJ2-1; D gene unclear. With 4 bases removed from V and 4 bases from J, the gap between germline ends came to 11 bases. The CDR3 totals 13 residues. Germline CDR1 SQVTM, CDR2 ANQGSEA. Here the CDR3 reads CSVGAALYNEQFF. The CDR3 region has the DNA TGCAGCGTTGGGGCAGCTTTATACAATGAGCAGTTCTTC.

The V gene is TRBV7-2, the J gene TRBJ1-1; D may be TRBD1 (5 bases). The CDR3 has 14 amino acids. The germline CDR1 and CDR2 sequences are SGHTA and FQGNSA. The V gene lost 1 base and the J gene lost 12 bases, with 18 bases spanning the gap. Here the CDR3 reads CASSLVVRVDKSFF. The CDR3 bases are TGTGCCAGCAGCTTAGTTGTCAGGGTGGACAAATCTTTCTTT.

V usage is TRBV6-5 and J usage is TRBJ1-2, with D unresolved. The CDR3 loop spans 13 amino acids. Germline V gives CDR1 MNHEY, CDR2 SVGAGI. Trimming removed 0 bases from V and 8 bases from J, with 10 bases in between. The CDR3: CASSYSRNYGYTF. The CDR3 coding sequence is TGTGCCAGCAGTTACTCTCGAAATTACGGCTACACCTTC.